This T cell receptor beta chain came from a study of beta chain features in type 1 diabetes. Overall study findings and caveats: More deletions and fewer insertions at VDJ junctions were seen in type 1 diabetes patients. Patients' naive, central memory and regulatory TCRB repertoires appeared more alike than those of healthy donors. When cDNA is sequenced, cells with high TCR expression could be over-represented. For Type 1 diabetes patients, all four CD4+ subsets carried TCRB CDR3s that were moderately but significantly shorter.

Of note for this clone: Its cognate antigen is unknown.

Each of the CD4+ naive, central memory, regulatory and stem cell-like memory populations was sorted via CD45RO/CCR7/CD25/CD127/CD95/CD27. CDR3 length: 14 residues. CDR1 and CDR2 (germline): LNHNV, YYDKDF (reference sequence). The ends lost 4 bases at V and 8 bases at J; junction bases unmatched: 10. Expressed TCRB transcripts got sequenced, as all isolated RNA was reverse transcribed. The table came from immunoSEQ multiplex PCR; TCRdb's copy has only in-frame clones and leaves some out. The sample shows a few hundred thousand clones, around 13% of them seen only once. V is TRBV15 and J is TRBJ2-7; TRBD2 agrees at 8 bases. The origin of this receptor is a man aged 25 to 40 with type 1 diabetes. The sample consisted of naive CD4+ T cells from blood. In DNA form, the CDR3 reads TGTGCCACCAGCACCGGGGGGGAGGGAGCCAAGCAGTACTTC. It yields the protein CATSTGGEGAKQYF.